The present T cell receptor (beta chain) was sequenced within a study of T cells after posttransplantation cyclophosphamide. Study findings and constraints: TRB clonality was highly associated with recipient CMV seropositivity and reactivation. Skin or GI-infiltrating T cells shared few TRB sequences with blood.

Sampled 1 year posttransplant, controls received myeloablative marrow transplants, methotrexate and a calcineurin inhibitor. As for this clone: Its antigen is unidentified.

The assay was immunoSEQ multiplex PCR, and TCRdb's table has in-frame clones only and misses some. The table lists 9,000 to 10,000 clones, 88% of them singletons, with roughly 29% in the top ten. Germline loops: CDR1 LGHNA, CDR2 YNFKEQ. CDR3 length: 14 residues. The V and J ends lost 4 bases and 0 bases respectively, with 10 bases between them. This specimen was PBMCs, taken after an allogeneic stem cell transplant with a calcineurin inhibitor and methotrexate. The chain links TRBV4-2 to TRBJ2-7; D possibly corresponds to TRBD1 (5 bases). This TCR derives from a male patient in his thirties who received an allogeneic stem cell transplant from an unrelated donor, was CMV-positive, and had no GVHD. Some of the T cells might come from the graft donor. CDR3 in amino acids: CASSLDTLSYEQYF. In nucleotides, the CDR3 is TGTGCCAGCAGCCTGGACACCCTCTCCTACGAGCAGTACTTC.